This entry lists 19 T cell receptor beta chains sequenced from one sample in a study of Ad26.COV2.S vaccination and SARS-CoV-2 variants. Documented treatment: roughly 19 received Ad26.COV2.S at low or high dose, single or two shots; about 5 received placebo; per-sample allocation not given. Sampling took place 63 days after the first vaccine or placebo injection. The repertoire was sequenced with immunoSEQ multiplex PCR; TCRdb's copy has only in-frame clones and lacks some. The top ten hold approximately 4% of the sample, which has roughly 420,000 clones, approximately 90% seen once. Specimen: peripheral blood, collected in a trial of Ad26.COV2.S vaccine versus placebo. These receptor sequences come from a person between 18 and 65 years old who received the Ad26.COV2.S COVID-19 vaccine or a placebo.

The chain has TRBV13 and TRBJ1-6; no definite D call. The V end was cut by 6 bases, the J end by 9 bases, with 9 bases between. CDR1 PRHDT and CDR2 FYEKMQ come from the germline V gene (reference sequence). CDR3 length equals 12 residues. This CDR3 reads CASSRSGSPLHF. DNA for the CDR3: TGTGCCAGCAGTCGTAGCGGTTCACCCCTCCACTTT.

V usage is TRBV19 and J usage is TRBJ2-3; D gene ambiguous. Germline V lookup: CDR1 LNHDA, CDR2 SQIVND (reference sequence). Trimming shortened V by 5 bases and J by 2 bases, and 5 bases separated the two germline ends. The CDR3 is 12 residues long. CDR3 sequence: CASSLATDTQYF. The CDR3 nucleotides are TGTGCCAGTAGTTTGGCCACAGATACGCAGTATTTT.

The rearrangement links TRBV7-2 to TRBJ2-5, with D uncertain. Deletions cut 0 bases from V and 4 bases from J, with 6 bases between. Germline-derived CDR1 and CDR2 are SGHTA and FQGNSA. The CDR3 is made up of 13 amino acids. The CDR3 nucleotides are TGTGCCAGCAGCTTAGCGGGGTTAGAGACCCAGTACTTC. Its translation: CASSLAGLETQYF.

The J gene is TRBJ2-2, the V gene TRBV6-5; D not certain. Germline-derived CDR1 and CDR2 are MNHEY and SVGAGI. Trimming shortened V by 5 bases and J by 5 bases, and 12 bases separated the two germline ends. The length of the CDR3 is 14 residues. The CDR3 spells CASSHQRRTGELFF. Written as DNA, the CDR3 is TGTGCCAGCAGTCACCAAAGGAGAACCGGGGAGCTGTTTTTT.

CDR3 DNA: TGCAGCGTTGATTCTGGCATGAACACTGAAGCTTTCTTT. This codes for CSVDSGMNTEAFF. The chain has TRBV29-1 and TRBJ1-1, with D unclear. V lost 3 bases, J lost 0 bases, and 8 bases lay in between. CDR1 is SQVTM, CDR2 ANQGSEA, per germline. CDR3 length equals 13 residues.

The chain is built from TRBV3-1 (or the pseudogene TRBV3-2) and TRBJ2-3; 10 bases agree with TRBD2. V lost 1 base, J lost 4 bases, and 5 bases stayed unmatched. CDR3 length: 16 amino acids. Per the germline V gene, CDR1 is LGHDT and CDR2 is YNNKEL (reference sequence). The CDR3 loop reads CASSQAPGTSADTQYF. The CDR3 coding sequence is TGTGCCAGCAGCCAAGCTCCCGGGACTAGCGCAGATACGCAGTATTTT.

J is TRBJ2-1 and V is TRBV4-3; TRBD2 matches 11 bases. With V trimmed by 4 bases and J by 2 bases, 10 bases remained unmatched. The CDR3 has 18 amino acids. Germline assignment: CDR1 LGHNA and CDR2 YSLEER. CDR3 coding DNA: TGCGCCAGCAGCCCGAGTATAGCGGGGGGGAGTCCCTACAATGAGCAGTTCTTC. Protein sequence: CASSPSIAGGSPYNEQFF.

The chain joins TRBV6-5 to TRBJ1-4; D is uncertain. The CDR3 length is 11 residues. CDR1 and CDR2 (germline): MNHEY, SVGAGI. V lost 8 bases to trimming and J lost 7 bases, with 8 bases between them. DNA for the CDR3: TGTGCCAGCTTCACGGGTGAAAAACTGTTTTTT. The encoded protein is CASFTGEKLFF.

The gene calls are TRBV5-8 and TRBJ1-3; D remains ambiguous. The CDR3 totals 16 residues. The ends were cut back, 0 bases at V and 2 bases at J, with 12 bases in the middle. Germline-derived CDR1 and CDR2 are SGHTS and YDEGEE. This chain's CDR3 is CASSLVDYQPGNTIYF. CDR3 bases: TGTGCCAGCAGCTTGGTGGACTATCAGCCTGGAAACACCATATATTTT.

J is TRBJ2-5 and V is TRBV7-8; no clear D. Trimming stripped 6 bases from V and 2 bases from J, with 19 bases between. CDR1 is SGHVS and CDR2 is FQNEAQ in the germline V gene. The CDR3 has 16 residues. The CDR3, as DNA: TGTGCCAGCAGTTCCCCCTCTCGTGAATTTCAAGAGACCCAGTACTTC. Amino acid sequence: CASSSPSREFQETQYF. Combining the CDR3 with reference TRBV7-8 and TRBJ2-5 gives the whole variable domain GAGVSQSPRYKVAKRGQDVALRCDPISGHVSLFWYQQALGQGPEFLTYFQNEAQLDKSGLPSDRFFAERPEGSVSTLKIQRTQQEDSAVYLCASSSPSREFQETQYFGPGTRLLVL.

This clone has only one observation. This chain links TRBV7-9 with TRBJ2-2; D is uncertain. Germline assignment: CDR1 SEHNR and CDR2 FQNEAQ (reference sequence). This CDR3 is 13 amino acids long. Between the trimmed V and J ends, which lost 2 bases and 3 bases, there was a span of 4 bases. CDR3 sequence: CASSLPYTGELFF. In DNA, the CDR3 is TGTGCCAGCAGCTTACCATACACCGGGGAGCTGTTTTTT.

The chain combines TRBV5-6 with TRBJ2-2, with no clear D. Germline V gene sequence: CDR1 SGHDT, CDR2 YYEEEE. Trimming removed 4 bases from V and 8 bases from J, with 9 bases in between. CDR3 length: 12 residues. The CDR3 nucleotides are TGTGCCAGCAGCCTCTACCCTGGGGAGCTGTTTTTT. This codes for CASSLYPGELFF. Supplemented by reference TRBV5-6 and TRBJ2-2, the full variable domain reads DAGVTQSPTHLIKTRGQQVTLRCSPKSGHDTVSWYQQALGQGPQFIFQYYEEEERQRGNFPDRFSGHQFPNYSSELNVNALLLGDSALYLCASSLYPGELFFGEGSRLTVL.

The chain joins TRBV5-1 to TRBJ2-1; 8 bases align to TRBD2. Looked up from germline, CDR1 is SGHRS and CDR2 is YFSETQ. The CDR3 has 15 amino acids. V lost 1 base to trimming and J lost 8 bases; unmatched junction nucleotides: 8. The chain's CDR3 is CASSLSGGGVDEQFF. In DNA, the CDR3 is TGCGCCAGCAGCTTGAGCGGGGGAGGAGTCGATGAGCAGTTCTTC. The complete variable domain, with remaining parts taken from reference TRBV5-1 and TRBJ2-1, reads KAGVTQTPRYLIKTRGQQVTLSCSPISGHRSVSWYQQTPGQGLQFLFEYFSETQRNKGNFPGRFSGRQFSNSRSEMNVSTLELGDSALYLCASSLSGGGVDEQFFGPGTRLTVL.

This clone was detected only a few times. The J gene is TRBJ2-2, the V gene TRBV11-2, with D unclear. There are 13 residues in the CDR3. Germline lookup yields CDR1 SGHAT and CDR2 FQNNGV. The V end lost 2 bases, the J end lost 4 bases, and 5 bases lay between the germline ends. The DNA for the CDR3 is TGTGCCAGCAGCTTAACAGTCACCGGGGAGCTGTTTTTT. This sequence encodes CASSLTVTGELFF.

V usage is TRBV28 and J usage is TRBJ2-7; D gene ambiguous. Germline V gene data show CDR1 as MDHEN and CDR2 as SYDVKM. V was trimmed by 4 bases and J by 4 bases, leaving 11 bases between them. The CDR3 length is 13 residues. Here the CDR3 reads CASSSNNAYEQYF. Written as DNA, the CDR3 is TGTGCCAGCAGTTCCAACAATGCTTACGAGCAGTACTTC.

Concerning this clone itself: Additional DNA sequences in this sample encode the identical CDR3. CDR3 residues: CASSSRQGAGEQYF. In DNA, the CDR3 is TGTGCCAGCAGCTCCAGACAGGGGGCGGGCGAGCAGTACTTC. The rearrangement joins TRBV7-9 to TRBJ2-7; 10 nucleotides line up with TRBD1. Germline CDR1 reads SEHNR; CDR2 reads FQNEAQ (reference sequence). V lost 4 bases to trimming and J lost 6 bases; unmatched junction nucleotides: 6. This CDR3 has 14 amino acids.

V and J are TRBV2 and TRBJ2-7; the match to TRBD1 covers 9 bases. CDR3 length equals 16 residues. Germline-derived CDR1 and CDR2 are SNHLY and FYNNEI. The ends lost 7 bases at V and 5 bases at J; junction bases unmatched: 15. This CDR3 is CASTQGGRDRANEQYF. DNA for the CDR3: TGTGCCAGCACCCAAGGTGGCCGGGACAGGGCCAACGAGCAGTACTTC.

The V call is TRBV11-2, the J call TRBJ2-5; D remains unclear. Germline-derived CDR1 and CDR2 are SGHAT and FQNNGV. This CDR3 is built from 16 residues. V shed 2 bases and J shed 0 bases, with 13 bases lying between them. The CDR3 nucleotides read TGTGCCAGCAGCTTATCGTGGGCGACGTACCAAGAGACCCAGTACTTC. This gives the protein CASSLSWATYQETQYF.

This chain joins TRBV3-1 (or the pseudogene TRBV3-2) and TRBJ2-7; no firm D call. Germline V lookup: CDR1 LGHDT, CDR2 YNNKEL (reference sequence). The CDR3 sequence is 13 residues long. The germline V and J ends were trimmed by 3 bases and 6 bases, with 12 bases remaining between them. CDR3 protein: CASSHVTLSEQYF. The DNA of the CDR3 is TGTGCCAGCAGCCACGTGACCTTGAGCGAGCAGTACTTC.